These 11 T cell receptor beta chains originate from one sample sequenced in a study of OX40 agonist ivuxolimab in advanced cancers. The library was built by means of the immunoSEQ multiplex PCR assay. The table comes from immuneACCESS by way of TCRdb, which keeps in-frame sequences with V and J called. Part of the clones is missing from these tables; in studies checked, under half for an unresolved V gene and the rest for unknown reasons. This sample gives 60,000 to 85,000 clones in total; roughly 84% of them show up just once. In total, the top ten clones hold 6.9% of the sample. The sample was CD4+ or CD8+ T cells sorted from blood, taken in a trial of the OX40 agonist ivuxolimab. Source of these receptors: an adult with an advanced solid tumor such as melanoma, head and neck, liver or kidney cancer.

The V gene is TRBV7-8, the J gene TRBJ2-2, with 7 bases identical to TRBD1. CDR1 and CDR2 (germline): SGHVS, FQNEAQ. The CDR3 consists of 15 residues. J was trimmed by 1 base and V by 5 bases; bases with no gene match: 4. The CDR3 nucleotides read TGTGCCAGCAGCGTGACAGGGAAGAACACCGGGGAGCTGTTTTTT. This sequence encodes CASSVTGKNTGELFF.

The chain joins TRBV6-5 to TRBJ2-7; D call uncertain. CDR1 is MNHEY and CDR2 is SVGAGI in the germline V gene. The CDR3 covers 14 residues. The V end lost 6 bases, the J end lost 2 bases, and 14 bases lay between the germline ends. For the CDR3, the DNA is TGTGCCAGCAGCCGCCTCGGACGGACCTACGAGCAGTACTTC. Translating it yields CASSRLGRTYEQYF.

CDR3 protein: CASSLSLVGPEGKLFF. The CDR3 DNA reads as TGTGCCAGCAGTTTATCTTTAGTGGGGCCCGAGGGAAAACTGTTTTTT. The chain combines TRBV28 with TRBJ1-4, with D perhaps TRBD1 (5 bases). Deletions cut 1 base from V and 10 bases from J, with 19 bases between. Germline assignment: CDR1 MDHEN and CDR2 SYDVKM. The CDR3 loop spans 16 amino acids. The full variable domain, with the rest looked up from reference TRBV28 and TRBJ1-4, is DVKVTQSSRYLVKRTGEKVFLECVQDMDHENMFWYRQDPGLGLRLIYFSYDVKMKEKGDIPEGYSVSREKKERFSLILESASTNQTSMYLCASSLSLVGPEGKLFFGSGTQLSVL.

The rearrangement links TRBV2 to TRBJ1-1, with D uncertain. CDR3 size: 14 residues. CDR1 is SNHLY, CDR2 FYNNEI, per germline. Trimming removed 6 bases from V and 0 bases from J, with 11 bases in between. CDR3 nucleotide sequence: TGTGCCAGCAGCCCCCAATTTTTGAACACTGAAGCTTTCTTT. Its protein is CASSPQFLNTEAFF.

This clone was seen a few times. The V call is TRBV10-3, the J call TRBJ1-2; D uncertain. The germline V gene has CDR1 ENHRY and CDR2 SYGVKD. This CDR3 is 12 amino acids long. The CDR3, as DNA: TGTGCTCACCGCGAGGAGAACTATGGCTACACCTTC. It translates to CAHREENYGYTF.

There are a few counts of this clone. This chain connects TRBV7-8 to TRBJ2-2; 8 nucleotides line up with TRBD2. From germline, CDR1 is SGHVS and CDR2 FQNEAQ. After removal of 1 base from V and 4 bases from J, the junction contained 11 bases not matched to a gene. This CDR3 is 18 amino acids long. The CDR3 reads CASSLVPSGSVGTGELFF. In DNA form, the CDR3 reads TGTGCCAGCAGCTTAGTCCCCAGCGGGAGCGTCGGCACCGGGGAGCTGTTTTTT. The full variable domain, its missing parts supplied by reference TRBV7-8 and TRBJ2-2, is GAGVSQSPRYKVAKRGQDVALRCDPISGHVSLFWYQQALGQGPEFLTYFQNEAQLDKSGLPSDRFFAERPEGSVSTLKIQRTQQEDSAVYLCASSLVPSGSVGTGELFFGEGSRLTVL.

The chain uses TRBV29-1 and TRBJ2-1; TRBD1 matches 7 bases. CDR1 is SQVTM, CDR2 ANQGSEA, per germline. The junction had 6 bases not matched to a gene; V was cut back by 4 bases and J by 3 bases. The CDR3 loop spans 14 amino acids. The CDR3, as DNA: TGCAGCGTTGTGTACCAGGGGGTCTACAATGAGCAGTTCTTC. This codes for CSVVYQGVYNEQFF.

CDR3 bases: TGTGCCAGCAGTGACGTAGCGGGAGGGTTAGACGAGCAGTACTTC. Translation: CASSDVAGGLDEQYF. V is TRBV7-2 and J is TRBJ2-7; 11 bases fit TRBD2. CDR3 size: 15 residues. V shed 6 bases, J shed 5 bases, and the junction held 9 bases outside the gene matches. Germline CDR1 is SGHTA and CDR2 is FQGNSA.

V is TRBV5-6 and J is TRBJ1-2; TRBD1 matches 12 bases. V was pared by 4 bases and J by 4 bases, with 5 bases of the junction left unmatched. The CDR3 covers 15 residues. Germline assignment: CDR1 SGHDT and CDR2 YYEEEE. The DNA of the CDR3 is TGTGCCAGCAGCCAGGGACAGGGGGCTGGCTATGGCTACACCTTC. Its protein product is CASSQGQGAGYGYTF.

The chain uses TRBV18 and TRBJ1-2; D is unresolved. Per germline, CDR1 KGHSH and CDR2 LQKENI. The V end was cut by 2 bases, the J end by 4 bases, with 5 bases between. The CDR3 runs 12 residues. Here the CDR3 DNA reads TGTGCCAGCTCACCAAGGCTCTATGGCTACACCTTC. Its translation is CASSPRLYGYTF.

The rearrangement uses TRBV5-1 and TRBJ2-7; D is unclear. The V gene lost 0 bases and the J gene lost 1 base, with 8 bases spanning the gap. This CDR3 comprises 14 residues. Germline CDR1 and CDR2: SGHRS and YFSETQ. The CDR3 loop is CASSLEAGSYEQYF. Here the CDR3 DNA reads TGCGCCAGCAGCTTGGAGGCAGGATCCTACGAGCAGTACTTC. The whole variable domain, remainder taken from reference TRBV5-1 and TRBJ2-7, is KAGVTQTPRYLIKTRGQQVTLSCSPISGHRSVSWYQQTPGQGLQFLFEYFSETQRNKGNFPGRFSGRQFSNSRSEMNVSTLELGDSALYLCASSLEAGSYEQYFGPGTRLTVT.